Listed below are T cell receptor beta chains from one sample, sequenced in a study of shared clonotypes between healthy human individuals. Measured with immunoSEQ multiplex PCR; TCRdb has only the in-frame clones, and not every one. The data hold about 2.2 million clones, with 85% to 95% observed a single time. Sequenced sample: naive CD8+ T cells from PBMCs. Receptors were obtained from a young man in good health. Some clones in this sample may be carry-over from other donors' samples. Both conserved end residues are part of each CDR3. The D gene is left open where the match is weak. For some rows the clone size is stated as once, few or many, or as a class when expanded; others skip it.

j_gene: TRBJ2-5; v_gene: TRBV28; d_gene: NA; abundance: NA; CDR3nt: TGTGCCAGCAGCCCGGACAGAAAAGAGACCCAGTACTTC; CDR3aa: CASSPDRKETQYF
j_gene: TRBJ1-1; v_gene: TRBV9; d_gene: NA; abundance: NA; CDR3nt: TGTGCCAGCAGCCCAACGGGGGCGGGTACTGAAGCTTTCTTT; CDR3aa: CASSPTGAGTEAFF
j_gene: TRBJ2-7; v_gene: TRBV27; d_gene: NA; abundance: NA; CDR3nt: TGTGCCAGCAGTTTATCCTCCTCTACCTCCTCCTACGAGCAGTACTTC; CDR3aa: CASSLSSSTSSYEQYF
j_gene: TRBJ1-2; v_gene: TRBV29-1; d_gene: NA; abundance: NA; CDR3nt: TGCAGCGTTGAAGATAACGACAGGAACTATGGCTACACCTTC; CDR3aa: CSVEDNDRNYGYTF
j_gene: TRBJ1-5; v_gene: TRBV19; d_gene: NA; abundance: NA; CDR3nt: TGTCCCCCGGGGGAATGTGACAATCAGCCCCAGCATTTT; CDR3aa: CPPGECDNQPQHF
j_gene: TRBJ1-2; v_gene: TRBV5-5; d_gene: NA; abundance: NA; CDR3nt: TGTGCCAGCAGCTTGACGCTGGGTAGCTATGGCTACACCTTC; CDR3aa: CASSLTLGSYGYTF
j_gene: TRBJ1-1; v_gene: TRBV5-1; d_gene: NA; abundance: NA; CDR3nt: TGCGCCAGCAGCTTGGGGCAGCCGAACACTGAAGCTTTCTTT; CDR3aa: CASSLGQPNTEAFF
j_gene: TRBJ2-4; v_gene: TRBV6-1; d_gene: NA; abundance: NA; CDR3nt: TGTGCCAGCAGTGAAAGTTCGGGACATCTAGCCAAAAACATTCAGTACTTC; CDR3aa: CASSESSGHLAKNIQYF
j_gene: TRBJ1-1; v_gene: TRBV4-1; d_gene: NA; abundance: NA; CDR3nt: TGCGCCAGCAGCCGCCAACTGGGGTACGCTGAAGCTTTCTTT; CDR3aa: CASSRQLGYAEAFF
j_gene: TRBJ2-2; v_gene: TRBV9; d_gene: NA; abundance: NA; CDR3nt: TGTGCCAGCACGGTCGGGCCGAGCGCGAACACCGGGGAGCTGTTTTTT; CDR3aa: CASTVGPSANTGELFF
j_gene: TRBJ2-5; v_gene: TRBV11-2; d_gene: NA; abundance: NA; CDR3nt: TGTGCCAGCAGCTTAAGGATCGGGGAGACCCAGTACTTC; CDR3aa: CASSLRIGETQYF
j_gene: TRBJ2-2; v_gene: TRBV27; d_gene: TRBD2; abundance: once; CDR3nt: TGTGCCAGCAGTTTTAATCTAGCGGGAGCCGGGGAGCTGTTTTTT; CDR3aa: CASSFNLAGAGELFF
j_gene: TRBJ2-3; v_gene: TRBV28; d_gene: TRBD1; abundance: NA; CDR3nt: TGTGCCAGCAGTTTATCCGCAGGGGGCGAAACAGATACGCAGTATTTT; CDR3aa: CASSLSAGGETDTQYF
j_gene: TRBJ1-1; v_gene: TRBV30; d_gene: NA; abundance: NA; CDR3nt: TGTGCCTGGAGTGACCTCTTTGAGATCCCCCCAAGAGGTATTGAAGCTTTCTTT; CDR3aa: CAWSDLFEIPPRGIEAFF
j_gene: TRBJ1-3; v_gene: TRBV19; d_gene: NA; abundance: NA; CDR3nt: TGTGCCAGTAGTTACTCTGGAAACACCATATATTTT; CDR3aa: CASSYSGNTIYF
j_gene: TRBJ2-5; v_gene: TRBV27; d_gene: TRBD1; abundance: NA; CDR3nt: TGTGCCAGCAGTTTATTACAGGGGGAGGAGACCCAGTACTTC; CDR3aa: CASSLLQGEETQYF
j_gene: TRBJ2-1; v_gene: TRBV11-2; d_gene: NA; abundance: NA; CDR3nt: TGTGCCAGCAGCTACTATATACAGGGCGGGGGTCCCTACAATGAGCAGTTCTTC; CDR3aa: CASSYYIQGGGPYNEQFF
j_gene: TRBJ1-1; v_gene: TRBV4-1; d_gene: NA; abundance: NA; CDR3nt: TGCGCCAGCAGCAGGGAGGGGGTCAGAGAAGCTTTCTTT; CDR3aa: CASSREGVREAFF
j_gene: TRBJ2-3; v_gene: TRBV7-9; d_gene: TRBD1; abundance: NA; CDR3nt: TGTGCCAGCAGCTTATCGGGGCAGGGGGCATCAGATACGCAGTATTTT; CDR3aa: CASSLSGQGASDTQYF
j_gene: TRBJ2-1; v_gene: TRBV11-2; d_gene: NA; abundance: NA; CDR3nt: TGTGCCAGCAGCGGCGTAAGACGGTTCTTC; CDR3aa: CASSGVRRFF
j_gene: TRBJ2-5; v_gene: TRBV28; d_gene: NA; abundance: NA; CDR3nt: TGTGCCAGCAGTTTATGGATTGGGGGGAAAGAGACCCAGTACTTC; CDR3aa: CASSLWIGGKETQYF
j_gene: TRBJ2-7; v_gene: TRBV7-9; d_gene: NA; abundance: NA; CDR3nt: TGTGCCAGCAGCTTAGGATTCTCCTACGAGCAGTACTTC; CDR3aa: CASSLGFSYEQYF
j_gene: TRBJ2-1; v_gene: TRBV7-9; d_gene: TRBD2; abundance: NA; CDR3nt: TGTGCCAGCAGCTTAGATAATAGCGGGGAGCAGTTCTTC; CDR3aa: CASSLDNSGEQFF
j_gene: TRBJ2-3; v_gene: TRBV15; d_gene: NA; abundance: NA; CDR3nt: TGTGCCACCAGCCTGTCTGCCGGCTCCGATACGCAGTATTTT; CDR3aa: CATSLSAGSDTQYF
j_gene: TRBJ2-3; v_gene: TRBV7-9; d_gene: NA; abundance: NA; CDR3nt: TGTGCCAGCAGCGGTTGGATTGAGGGCCCGGAAACAGATACGCAGTATTTT; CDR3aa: CASSGWIEGPETDTQYF
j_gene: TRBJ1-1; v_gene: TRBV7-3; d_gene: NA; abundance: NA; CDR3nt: TGTGCCAGCAGCTTAATCCCCACAGACCCCCAGAACACTGAAGCTTTCTTT; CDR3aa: CASSLIPTDPQNTEAFF
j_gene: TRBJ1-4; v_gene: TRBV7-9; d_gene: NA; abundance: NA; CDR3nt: TGTGCCAGCAGGGGTCCTGGGTCGTTTTCGGAACTGTTTTTT; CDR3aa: CASRGPGSFSELFF
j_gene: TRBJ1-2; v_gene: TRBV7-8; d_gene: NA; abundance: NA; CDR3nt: TGTGCCAGCAGCTTAGGACGGATCTATGGCTACACCTTC; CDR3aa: CASSLGRIYGYTF
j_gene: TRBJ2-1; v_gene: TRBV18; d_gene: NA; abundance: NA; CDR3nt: TGTGCCAGCTCCCAACTCATGAAAGGGTTGAATGAGCAGTTCTTC; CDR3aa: CASSQLMKGLNEQFF
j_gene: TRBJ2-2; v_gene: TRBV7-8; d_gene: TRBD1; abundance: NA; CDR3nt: TGTGCCAGCAGCAGACGACAGGGCACCGGGGAGCTGTTTTTT; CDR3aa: CASSRRQGTGELFF
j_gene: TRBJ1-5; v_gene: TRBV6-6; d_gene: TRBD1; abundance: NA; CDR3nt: TGTGCCAGCAGTTACGGCGGGGACAGGGGGTTTTGGCCCCAGCATTTT; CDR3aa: CASSYGGDRGFWPQHF